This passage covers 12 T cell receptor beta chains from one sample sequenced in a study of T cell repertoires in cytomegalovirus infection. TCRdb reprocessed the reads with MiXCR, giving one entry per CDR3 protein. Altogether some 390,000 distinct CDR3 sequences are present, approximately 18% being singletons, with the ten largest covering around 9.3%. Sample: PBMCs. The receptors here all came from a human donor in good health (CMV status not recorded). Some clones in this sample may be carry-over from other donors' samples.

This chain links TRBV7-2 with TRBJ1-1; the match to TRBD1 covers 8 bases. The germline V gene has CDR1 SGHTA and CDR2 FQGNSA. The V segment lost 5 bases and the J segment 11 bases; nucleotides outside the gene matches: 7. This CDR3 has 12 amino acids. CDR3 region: CASSLRTGMAFF. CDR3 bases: TGTGCCAGCAGCCTGAGGACAGGGATGGCTTTCTTT.

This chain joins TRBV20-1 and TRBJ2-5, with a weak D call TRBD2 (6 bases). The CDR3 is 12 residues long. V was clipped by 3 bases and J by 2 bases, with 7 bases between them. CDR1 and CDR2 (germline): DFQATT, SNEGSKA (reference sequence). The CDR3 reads CSAREGQETQYF. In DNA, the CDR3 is TGCAGTGCTAGGGAGGGGCAAGAGACCCAGTACTTC.

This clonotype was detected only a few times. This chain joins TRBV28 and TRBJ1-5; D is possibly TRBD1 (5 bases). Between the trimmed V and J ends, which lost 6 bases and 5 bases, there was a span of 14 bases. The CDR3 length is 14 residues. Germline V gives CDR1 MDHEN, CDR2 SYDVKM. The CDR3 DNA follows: TGTGCCAGCAGCTGGACACCGTTTTATCAGCCCCAGCATTTT. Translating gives CASSWTPFYQPQHF. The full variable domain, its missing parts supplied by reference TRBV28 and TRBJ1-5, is DVKVTQSSRYLVKRTGEKVFLECVQDMDHENMFWYRQDPGLGLRLIYFSYDVKMKEKGDIPEGYSVSREKKERFSLILESASTNQTSMYLCASSWTPFYQPQHFGDGTRLSIL.

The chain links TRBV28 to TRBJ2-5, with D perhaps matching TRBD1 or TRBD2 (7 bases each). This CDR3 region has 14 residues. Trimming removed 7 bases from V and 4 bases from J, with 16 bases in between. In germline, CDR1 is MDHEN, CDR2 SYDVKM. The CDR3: CASKDREGLETQYF. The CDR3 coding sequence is TGTGCCAGCAAAGACAGGGAGGGGTTAGAGACCCAGTACTTC.

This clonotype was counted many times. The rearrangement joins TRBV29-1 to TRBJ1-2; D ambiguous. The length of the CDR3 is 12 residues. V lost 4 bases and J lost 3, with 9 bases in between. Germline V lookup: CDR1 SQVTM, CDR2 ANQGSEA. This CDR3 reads CSVVPWDYGYTF. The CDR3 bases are TGCAGCGTTGTCCCCTGGGACTATGGCTACACCTTC.

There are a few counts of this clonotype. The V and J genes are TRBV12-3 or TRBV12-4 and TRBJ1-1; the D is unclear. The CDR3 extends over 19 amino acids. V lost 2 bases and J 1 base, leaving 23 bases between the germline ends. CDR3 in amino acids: CASSLTIGRGISGNTEAFF. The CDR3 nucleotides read TGTGCCAGCAGTTTAACGATCGGACGAGGGATATCCGGGAACACTGAAGCTTTCTTT.

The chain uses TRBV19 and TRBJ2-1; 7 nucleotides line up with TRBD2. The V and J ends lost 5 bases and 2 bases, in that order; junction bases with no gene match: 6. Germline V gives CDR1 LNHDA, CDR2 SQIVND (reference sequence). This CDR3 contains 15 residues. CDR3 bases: TGTGCCAGTAGTCGGGGGGATTACACCTACAATGAGCAGTTCTTC. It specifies CASSRGDYTYNEQFF.

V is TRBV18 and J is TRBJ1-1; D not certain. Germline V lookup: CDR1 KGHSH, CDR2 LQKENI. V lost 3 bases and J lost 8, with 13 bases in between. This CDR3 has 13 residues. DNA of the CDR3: TGTGCCAGCTCACCCCGGCGGGCAGAAGAAGCTTTCTTT. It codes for CASSPRRAEEAFF.

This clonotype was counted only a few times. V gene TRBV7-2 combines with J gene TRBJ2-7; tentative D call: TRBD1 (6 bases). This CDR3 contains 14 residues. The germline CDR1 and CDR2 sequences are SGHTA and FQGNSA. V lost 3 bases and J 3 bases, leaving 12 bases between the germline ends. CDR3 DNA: TGTGCCAGCAGCTTTGACAGGACGAGCTACGAGCAGTACTTC. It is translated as CASSFDRTSYEQYF.

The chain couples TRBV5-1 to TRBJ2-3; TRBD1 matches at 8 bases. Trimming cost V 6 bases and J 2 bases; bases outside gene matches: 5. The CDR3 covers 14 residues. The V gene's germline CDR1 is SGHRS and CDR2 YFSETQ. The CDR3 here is CASNRDRNTDTQYF. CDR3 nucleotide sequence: TGCGCCAGCAACCGGGACAGGAACACAGATACGCAGTATTTT.

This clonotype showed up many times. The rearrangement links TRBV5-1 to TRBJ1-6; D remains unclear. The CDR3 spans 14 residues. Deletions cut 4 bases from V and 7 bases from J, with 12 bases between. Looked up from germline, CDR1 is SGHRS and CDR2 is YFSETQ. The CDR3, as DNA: TGCGCCAGCAGCCCAACGCGGCAGAATTCACCCCTCCACTTT. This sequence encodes CASSPTRQNSPLHF.

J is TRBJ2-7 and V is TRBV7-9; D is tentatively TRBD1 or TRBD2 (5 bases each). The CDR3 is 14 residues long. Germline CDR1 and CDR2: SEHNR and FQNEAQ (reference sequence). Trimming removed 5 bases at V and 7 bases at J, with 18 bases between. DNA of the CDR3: TGTGCCAGCAGCGACATCCGGGGACCCGGGGAGCAGTACTTC. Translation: CASSDIRGPGEQYF.